This T cell receptor beta chain was identified in a study of T cell responses to AZD1222 COVID-19 vaccine. Study findings and constraints: Sampling that yielded the repertoires occurred only after the peak T cell response. Clonal diversity may have been underestimated in mostly white British donors.

Germline CDR1 and CDR2: MNHEY and SVGAGI. The CDR3 extends over 14 amino acids. With V trimmed by 4 bases and J by 10 bases, 12 bases remained unmatched. As regards this clone: Its antigen remains unknown.

Method: immunoSEQ multiplex PCR; TCRdb's copy keeps in-frame clones and lacks some. Here the sample spans 85,000 to 120,000 clones, around 86% being singletons. The TCR was taken from an adult in good health. The genes are TRBV6-5 and TRBJ2-7; 8 bases align to TRBD2. Sequences were derived from peripheral blood, sampled on day 0 of AZD1222 vaccination. The CDR3 region is CASSSGGSEPVQYF. The CDR3 region has the DNA TGTGCCAGCAGTTCGGGAGGGTCAGAGCCGGTTCAGTACTTC.